This T cell receptor beta chain derives from a study of cytomegalovirus exposure and HLA in healthy donors. 13 Jbeta primers and 60 Vbeta primers were used for the PCR. The repertoire was sequenced with immunoSEQ multiplex PCR; TCRdb's copy has only in-frame clones and lacks some. The sample lists around 140,000 clones, about 81% seen once, with roughly 7.7% in the top ten. Study-level results: Likely technical artifact: a cluster of highly shared sequence variants. Common viral pathogens were later found to be apparently linked to several of the most significant clusters. Reported results showed that the classifier diagnosed cytomegalovirus status with high specificity and sensitivity.

The CDR3 has 14 amino acids. Trimming removed 0 bases from V and 4 bases from J, with 8 bases in between. Germline CDR1 is SGHRS and CDR2 is YFSETQ. Of note for this clone: Its antigen is currently unknown.

This TCR came from a woman aged 50 to 60 in good health and CMV-seropositive. Source material: PBMCs. The chain recombines TRBV5-1 with TRBJ2-1; D remains unclear. The CDR3 spells CASSLGQSYNEQFF. CDR3 nucleotide sequence: TGCGCCAGCAGCTTGGGACAAAGTTACAATGAGCAGTTCTTC.